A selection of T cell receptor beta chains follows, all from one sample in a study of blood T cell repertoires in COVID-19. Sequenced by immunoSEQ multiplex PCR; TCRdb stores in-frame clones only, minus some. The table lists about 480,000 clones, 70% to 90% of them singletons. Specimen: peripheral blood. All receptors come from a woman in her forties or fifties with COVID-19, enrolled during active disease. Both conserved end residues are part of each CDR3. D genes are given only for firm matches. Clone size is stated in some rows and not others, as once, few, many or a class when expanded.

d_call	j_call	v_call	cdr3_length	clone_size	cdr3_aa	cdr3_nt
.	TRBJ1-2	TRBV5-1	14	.	CASSFAEAVGGYTF	TGCGCCAGCAGCTTCGCTGAGGCTGTGGGTGGCTACACCTTC
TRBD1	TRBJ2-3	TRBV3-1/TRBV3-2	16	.	CASSLASGGATDTQYF	TGTGCCAGCAGCCTGGCCTCAGGGGGTGCGACAGATACGCAGTATTTT
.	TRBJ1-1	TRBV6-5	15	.	CASSYSDGGLTEAFF	TGTGCCAGCAGTTACTCGGACGGGGGTTTAACTGAAGCTTTCTTT
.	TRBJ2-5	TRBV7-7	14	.	CASSPAPGAETQYF	TGTGCCAGCAGCCCCGCGCCAGGGGCCGAGACCCAGTACTTC
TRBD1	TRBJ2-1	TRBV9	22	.	CASSVQDPGQSPLRSSYNEQFF	TGTGCCAGCAGCGTCCAAGATCCGGGACAGTCACCCCTGCGAAGCTCCTACAATGAGCAGTTCTTC
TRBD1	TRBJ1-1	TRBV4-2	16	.	CASSQDPTGVGTEAFF	TGTGCCAGCAGCCAAGACCCAACAGGGGTCGGCACTGAAGCTTTCTTT
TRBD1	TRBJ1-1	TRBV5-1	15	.	CASSLGQGASLEAFF	TGCGCCAGCAGCTTAGGACAGGGGGCGAGCCTTGAAGCTTTCTTT
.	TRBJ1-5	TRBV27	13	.	CASSLRSNQPQHF	TGTGCCAGCAGTTTACGTAGCAATCAGCCCCAGCATTTT
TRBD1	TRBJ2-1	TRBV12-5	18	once	CASGLVLTGTGYRSEQFF	TGTGCTAGTGGTTTGGTGCTTACCGGGACAGGATATAGGAGTGAGCAGTTCTTC
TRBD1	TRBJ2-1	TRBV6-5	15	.	CASSSGTGLHNEHFF	TGTGCCAGCAGTTCCGGGACAGGCCTTCACAATGAGCATTTCTTC
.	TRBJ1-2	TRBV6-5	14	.	CASSHPGSPDGYTF	TGTGCCAGCAGCCACCCAGGGTCCCCCGATGGCTACACCTTC
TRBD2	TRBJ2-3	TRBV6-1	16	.	CASSESAGGGSDTQYF	TGTGCCAGCAGTGAATCGGCGGGGGGTGGTTCGGATACGCAGTATTTT
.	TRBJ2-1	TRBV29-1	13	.	CSVDPDMGPEQFF	TGCAGCGTTGATCCTGATATGGGGCCTGAGCAGTTCTTC
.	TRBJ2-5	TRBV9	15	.	CASSVAGNSEETQYF	TGTGCCAGCAGCGTGGCAGGGAATTCGGAGGAGACCCAGTACTTC
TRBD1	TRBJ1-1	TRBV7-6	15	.	CASSLGQDLNTEAFF	TGTGCCAGCAGCTTGGGACAGGACTTGAACACTGAAGCTTTCTTT
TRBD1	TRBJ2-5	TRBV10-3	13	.	CAISGTGGETQYF	TGTGCCATCAGCGGGACAGGGGGGGAGACCCAGTACTTC
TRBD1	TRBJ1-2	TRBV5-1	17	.	CASSLEGQGAQDYGYTF	TGCGCCAGCAGCTTGGAGGGACAGGGGGCCCAAGACTATGGCTACACCTTC
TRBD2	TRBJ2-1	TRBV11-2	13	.	CASSRTARGGQFF	TGTGCCAGCAGTCGTACCGCACGGGGGGGGCAGTTCTTC
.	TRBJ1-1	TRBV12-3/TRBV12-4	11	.	CASIRGTEAFF	TGTGCCAGCATCCGGGGAACTGAAGCTTTCTTT
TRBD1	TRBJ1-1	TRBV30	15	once	CAWSIFRQGNTEAFF	TGTGCCTGGAGTATCTTTAGACAGGGGAACACTGAAGCTTTCTTT
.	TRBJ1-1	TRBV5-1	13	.	CASSLVGGAEAFF	TGCGCCAGCAGCTTGGTGGGGGGAGCCGAAGCTTTCTTT
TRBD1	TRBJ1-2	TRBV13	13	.	CASSLENRGGYTF	TGTGCCAGCAGCTTAGAGAACAGGGGAGGCTACACCTTC
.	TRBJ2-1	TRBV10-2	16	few	CASSERGSRVYNEQFF	TGCGCCAGCAGTGAAAGGGGTTCAAGGGTCTACAATGAGCAGTTCTTC
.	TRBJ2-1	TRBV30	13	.	CAWSILSYNEQFF	TGTGCCTGGAGTATCCTCTCCTACAATGAGCAGTTCTTC
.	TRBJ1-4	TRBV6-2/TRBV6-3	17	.	CASSYSSVIATNEKLFF	TGTGCCAGCAGTTACTCGTCGGTGATTGCAACTAATGAAAAACTGTTTTTT
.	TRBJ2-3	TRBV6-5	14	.	CASRQGGGTDTQYF	TGTGCCAGCAGACAGGGGGGGGGCACAGATACGCAGTATTTT
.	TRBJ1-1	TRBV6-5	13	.	CASTMALNTEAFF	TGTGCCAGCACGATGGCCCTGAACACTGAAGCTTTCTTT
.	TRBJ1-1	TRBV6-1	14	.	CASSDLREGPEAFF	TGTGCCAGCAGTGACCTTCGGGAGGGTCCGGAAGCTTTCTTT
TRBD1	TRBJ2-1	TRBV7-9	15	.	CASSSIDRGYNEQFF	TGTGCCAGCAGCTCCATCGACAGGGGCTACAATGAGCAGTTCTTC
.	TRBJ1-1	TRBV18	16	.	CASSPALGEDDTEAFF	TGTGCCAGCTCACCGGCGCTGGGGGAGGACGACACTGAAGCTTTCTTT
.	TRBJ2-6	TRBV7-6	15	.	CASTLDDSGANVLTF	TGTGCCAGCACCCTAGACGACTCTGGGGCCAACGTCCTGACTTTC
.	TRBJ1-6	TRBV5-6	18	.	CASSLGRGLSSYNSPLHF	TGTGCCAGCAGCTTGGGGAGGGGACTTAGCTCCTATAATTCACCCCTCCACTTT
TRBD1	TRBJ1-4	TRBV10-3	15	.	CAISEPRDRGEKLFF	TGTGCCATCAGTGAGCCGAGGGACAGGGGTGAAAAACTGTTTTTT
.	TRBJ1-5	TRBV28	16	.	CASSPPTGYSDQPQHF	TGTGCCAGCAGTCCCCCTACAGGGTACTCCGATCAGCCCCAGCATTTT
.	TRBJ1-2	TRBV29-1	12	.	CSVEQGDYGYTF	TGCAGCGTTGAACAAGGGGATTATGGCTACACCTTC
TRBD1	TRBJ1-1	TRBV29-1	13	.	CSGTGRVNTEAFF	TGCAGCGGGACAGGTCGGGTAAACACTGAAGCTTTCTTT
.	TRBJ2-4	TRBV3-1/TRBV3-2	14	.	CASSQVARVAFQYF	TGTGCCAGCAGCCAAGTAGCCCGAGTAGCGTTTCAGTACTTC
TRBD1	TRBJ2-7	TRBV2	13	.	CASRGQGIPWGYF	TGTGCCAGCAGGGGACAGGGTATACCTTGGGGGTACTTC
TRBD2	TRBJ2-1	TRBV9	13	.	CASSERGRNEQFF	TGTGCCAGCAGCGAGCGGGGGAGAAATGAGCAGTTCTTC
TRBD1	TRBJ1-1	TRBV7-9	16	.	CASKEGTGTANTEAFF	TGTGCCAGCAAGGAAGGGACCGGGACAGCGAACACTGAAGCTTTCTTT
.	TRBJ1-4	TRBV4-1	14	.	CASSQGHRNEKLFF	TGCGCCAGCAGCCAAGGACACCGAAATGAAAAACTGTTTTTT
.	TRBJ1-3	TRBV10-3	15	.	CAIRRPGHIGNTIYF	TGTGCCATCAGGAGACCGGGACACATCGGAAACACCATATATTTT
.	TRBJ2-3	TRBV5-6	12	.	CASSQQTDTQYF	TGTGCCAGCAGCCAACAGACAGATACGCAGTATTTT
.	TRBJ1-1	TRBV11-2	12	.	CASSRGGVEAFF	TGTGCCAGCAGCCGCGGGGGAGTAGAAGCTTTCTTT
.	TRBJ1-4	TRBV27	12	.	CASSKLSGELFF	TGTGCCAGCAGTAAGCTCTCCGGGGAACTGTTTTTT
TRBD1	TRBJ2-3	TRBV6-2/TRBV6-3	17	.	CASSYTRDRGSLDTQYF	TGTGCCAGCAGTTACACCCGGGACAGGGGGTCGTTAGATACGCAGTATTTT
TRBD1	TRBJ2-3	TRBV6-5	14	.	CASGDRGGSDTQYF	TGTGCCAGCGGCGACAGGGGGGGTTCAGATACGCAGTATTTT
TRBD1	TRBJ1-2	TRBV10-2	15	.	CASSERGQGSYGYTF	TGCGCCAGCAGTGAGAGGGGACAGGGGTCCTATGGCTACACCTTC
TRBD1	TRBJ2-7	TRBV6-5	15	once	CASTTGTGVPYEQYF	TGTGCCAGCACGACGGGGACAGGGGTCCCCTACGAGCAGTACTTC
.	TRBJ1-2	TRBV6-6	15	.	CASSYSGASDYGYTF	TGTGCCAGCAGTTATAGCGGGGCTAGTGACTATGGCTACACCTTC
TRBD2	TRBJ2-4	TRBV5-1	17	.	CASSWNGGAGSQNIQYF	TGCGCCAGCAGCTGGAACGGGGGGGCCGGTTCTCAAAACATTCAGTACTTC